This T cell receptor (beta chain) was recorded in a study of T cell repertoires in cytomegalovirus infection (dated by TCRdb to the late 2010s). Turning to the overall study: Recently identified HLA-C-restricted CMV epitopes, whose presentation resists viral immunomodulation, were targeted by peptide stimulations together with well-studied HLA-B-restricted epitopes. Donor HLA type was relevant to the analysis, as public TCR beta signatures indicated carriage of CMV infection together with the matching HLA type.

General findings and caveats noted by the study authors: The ex vivo response was dominated by HLA-C-restricted CMV-specific TCR beta clonotypes, and the single most frequent clonotype in two of eight donors was supplied by these HLA-C-restricted clonotypes. In both this cohort and an independent cohort of some 350 donors, the cumulative frequency of public TCR beta family members distinguished carriers of CMV infection plus the relevant HLA type.

Taken from the germline V gene, the CDR1 and CDR2 loops are MNHEY and SVGEGT. The CDR3 runs 15 residues from the cysteine to the phenylalanine. Solely the CDR3 DNA is kept, with 45 bases framed from the first base. Compared with germline, V lacks 5 bases and J lacks 2 bases; bases without a gene match: 8. The treatment or condition label corresponds to: in vitro stimulation with specific CMV peptide epitopes to enrich CMV-specific T cells. As concerns this clonotype: Its antigen is unknown. Within one base of it there is no much larger clone, and no base qualities were kept.

The instrument was an Illumina HiSeq 1500. TCRdb cleaned the public reads at Q25 with fastp, built clones with MiXCR and kept in-frame beta chains. Records with the same CDR3 protein are collapsed into one entry carrying the most frequent genes and DNA. The sample includes 800,000 to 950,000 distinct CDR3 sequences, with about 33% observed a single time. Under 15% of the sample is taken by the ten largest. The sequence was collected from a human donor in good health (CMV status not recorded). Some clones in this sample may be carry-over from other donors' samples. This chain is built from TRBV6-2 or TRBV6-3 and TRBJ1-2; 7 bases in the junction line up with TRBD1. This specimen consisted of cultured CD8+ T cells from PBMCs, obtained from culture after CMV antigen stimulation. At the DNA level, the sequence is TGTGCCAGCAGTGCTTCGGGACAGCTGAACTATGGCTACACCTTC. It encodes CASSASGQLNYGYTF.